This T cell receptor beta chain comes out of a study of blood T cell repertoires in COVID-19. About the study: Italy, Spain and the United States were the sources of the convalescent and acute COVID-19 samples. Sample material is recorded as cDNA or gDNA derived from T cells, B-cell-depleted T cells, or PBMCs.

The germline V gene has CDR1 SGDLS and CDR2 YYNGEE. The CDR3 runs 17 residues. The junction had 5 bases not matched to a gene; V was cut back by 0 bases and J by 4 bases. Per the original methods: How many nucleated cells were present was estimated from reference gene primer amplification. Using immunoSEQ multiplex PCR, the repertoire was profiled, and TCRdb retains in-frame clones only, with some absent. The DNA gave D and trimming, while V, J and clone size come from that table. The sample has roughly 250,000 clones, approximately 84% seen once. The sample consisted of peripheral blood. This clonotype was sampled from a woman of 80 years or more with acute or convalescent COVID-19. The chain joins TRBV9 to TRBJ2-1; 12 positions match TRBD2. CDR3 region: CASSVATSGGKYNEQFF. CDR3 bases: TGTGCCAGCAGCGTAGCTACTAGCGGGGGGAAGTACAATGAGCAGTTCTTC.